The 3 T cell receptor beta chains in this list originate from one sample, sequenced in a study of blood T cell repertoires in COVID-19. The data were produced by immunoSEQ multiplex PCR, yet TCRdb's version contains in-frame clones alone and is incomplete. The repertoire consists of roughly 250,000 clones, with 88% occurring once and the leading ten covering 2.5% to 3%. Sample: PBMCs or T cells enriched from blood (not recorded which). These TCRs come from a woman aged 45-60 years who had recovered from COVID-19.

V usage is TRBV6-5 and J usage is TRBJ1-5; TRBD1 is a possible D gene (6 bases). The germline CDR1 and CDR2 sequences are MNHEY and SVGAGI. V lost 5 bases, J lost 2 bases, and 13 bases lay in between. The length of the CDR3 is 15 residues. The CDR3 protein is CASSPGTMGNQPQHF. The CDR3 DNA is TGTGCCAGCAGTCCAGGGACAATGGGCAATCAGCCCCAGCATTTT.

This clone was picked up a small number of times. Other nucleotide sequences in the sample specify the same CDR3. This chain joins TRBV6-1 and TRBJ1-2; perhaps TRBD1 as D (6 bases). The CDR3 extends over 13 amino acids. Germline assignment: CDR1 MNHNS and CDR2 SASEGT. Trimming left V 2 bases short and J 2 bases short, with 6 bases between. This CDR3 is CASSETGNYGYTF. Here the CDR3 DNA reads TGTGCCAGCAGTGAAACAGGGAACTATGGCTACACCTTC.

This chain connects TRBV5-4 to TRBJ2-1; 10 positions agree with TRBD2. V was clipped by 0 bases and J by 8 bases; unmatched bases: 5. The length of the CDR3 is 15 residues. Germline CDR1 reads SGHNT; CDR2 reads YYREEE (reference sequence). CDR3 amino acids: CASSLALAGRDEQFF. The CDR3 nucleotides are TGTGCCAGCAGCTTGGCACTAGCGGGGCGGGATGAGCAGTTCTTC.